This T cell receptor (beta chain) was identified during a study of cytomegalovirus exposure and HLA in healthy donors. Germline loops: CDR1 SGHDT, CDR2 YYEEEE. With V trimmed by 5 bases and J by 8 bases, 6 bases remained unmatched. The CDR3 runs to 14 residues. Amplification used 60 Vbeta primers and 13 Jbeta primers. Libraries were prepared by immunoSEQ multiplex PCR; TCRdb keeps only in-frame clonotypes and omits some of them. This sample has about 120,000 clones, with around 77% found just once. Specimen: PBMCs. This chain uses TRBV5-6 with TRBJ1-6, with TRBD1 matching over 8 bases. The receptor comes from a man aged 18-30 years in good health and CMV-seropositive. The CDR3 nucleotides read TGTGCCAGCAGAACAGGGGGGGTAGATTCACCCCTCCACTTT. Translating gives CASRTGGVDSPLHF.